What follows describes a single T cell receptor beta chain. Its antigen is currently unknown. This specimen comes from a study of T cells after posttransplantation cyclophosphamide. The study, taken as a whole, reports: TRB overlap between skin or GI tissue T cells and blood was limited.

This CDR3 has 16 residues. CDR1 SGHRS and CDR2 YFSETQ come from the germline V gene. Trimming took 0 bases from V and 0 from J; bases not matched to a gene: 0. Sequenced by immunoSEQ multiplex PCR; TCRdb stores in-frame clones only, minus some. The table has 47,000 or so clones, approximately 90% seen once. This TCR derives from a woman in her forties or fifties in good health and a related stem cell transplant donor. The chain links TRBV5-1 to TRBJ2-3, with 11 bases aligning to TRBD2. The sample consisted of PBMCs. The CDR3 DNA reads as TGCGCCAGCAGCTTGGGACTAGCGGGGAGCACAGATACGCAGTATTTT. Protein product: CASSLGLAGSTDTQYF.